Listed here is a single TCR beta chain. What it binds is unknown. This sample is drawn from a study of cytomegalovirus exposure and HLA in healthy donors. Turning to the study itself: Previous work identified 117 million unique TCR beta sequences from around 200 million T cells.

The primer mix had 60 Vbeta and 13 Jbeta primers. Data came from immunoSEQ multiplex PCR; TCRdb stores just in-frame clones and leaves some out. This sample has about 130,000 clones, with approximately 87% found just once. Trimming cost V 5 bases and J 1 base, with 14 bases left between them. Per germline, CDR1 LNHDA and CDR2 SQIVND (reference sequence). The CDR3 covers 15 residues. Findings of the study overall: The authors reported that TCR beta sequences could predict HLA-A and HLA-B alleles. These predictions were accurate for most subjects in the first cohort. In an earlier analysis, most TCR beta V segments were productive about 87% or about 30% of the time.

The clonotype was recovered from a young woman in good health and CMV-seronegative. The genes are TRBV19 and TRBJ2-5, with D possibly matching TRBD1 (6 bases). The sequencing input was PBMCs. CDR3 coding DNA: TGTGCCAGTAGTCCACGACAGGCGTTCCAAGAGACCCAGTACTTC. This encodes CASSPRQAFQETQYF.